This T cell receptor (beta chain) was captured by sequencing in a study of control samples from healthy donors and cancer patients. Trimming took 3 bases from V and 3 from J, leaving 13 bases between them. CDR3 length: 14 amino acids. Germline V lookup: CDR1 DFQATT, CDR2 SNEGSKA (reference sequence). Only in-frame clones appear in the TCRdb table, and some are missing; sequencing was by immunoSEQ multiplex PCR. The sample has about 53,000 clones; around 90% are singletons. The chain has TRBV20-1 and TRBJ2-3, with D possibly TRBD2 on 5 matching bases. The sequencing input was PBMCs. The sequence came from a man between 60 and 75 years old with head and neck cancer. Written as DNA, the CDR3 is TGCAGTGCTAGTCCTATGACTACAACAGATACGCAGTATTTT. Translated, it gives CSASPMTTTDTQYF.